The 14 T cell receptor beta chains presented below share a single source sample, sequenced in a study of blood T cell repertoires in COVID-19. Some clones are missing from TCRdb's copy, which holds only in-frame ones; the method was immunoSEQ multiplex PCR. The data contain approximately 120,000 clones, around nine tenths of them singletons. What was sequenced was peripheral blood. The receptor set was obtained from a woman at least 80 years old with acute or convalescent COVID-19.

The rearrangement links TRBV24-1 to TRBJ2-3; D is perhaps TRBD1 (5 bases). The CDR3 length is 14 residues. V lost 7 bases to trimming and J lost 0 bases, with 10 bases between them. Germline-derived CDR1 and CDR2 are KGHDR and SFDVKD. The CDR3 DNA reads TGTGCCACCAGGGGCACAGGTAGCACAGATACGCAGTATTTT. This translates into CATRGTGSTDTQYF.

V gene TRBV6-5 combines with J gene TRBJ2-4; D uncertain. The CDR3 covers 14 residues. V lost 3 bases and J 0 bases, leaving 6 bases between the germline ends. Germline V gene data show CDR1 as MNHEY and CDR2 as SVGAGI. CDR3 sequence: CASSYALAKNIQYF. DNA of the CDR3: TGTGCCAGCAGTTATGCGCTAGCCAAAAACATTCAGTACTTC.

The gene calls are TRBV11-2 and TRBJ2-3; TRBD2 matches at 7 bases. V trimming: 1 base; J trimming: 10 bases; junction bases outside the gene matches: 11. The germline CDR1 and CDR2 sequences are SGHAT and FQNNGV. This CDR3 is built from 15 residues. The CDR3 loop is CASSLASGGEGAQYF. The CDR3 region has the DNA TGTGCCAGCAGCTTAGCCTCGGGAGGAGAAGGGGCGCAGTATTTT. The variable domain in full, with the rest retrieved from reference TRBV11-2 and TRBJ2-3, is EAGVAQSPRYKIIEKRQSVAFWCNPISGHATLYWYQQILGQGPKLLIQFQNNGVVDDSQLPKDRFSAERLKGVDSTLKIQPAKLEDSAVYLCASSLASGGEGAQYFGPGTRLTVL.

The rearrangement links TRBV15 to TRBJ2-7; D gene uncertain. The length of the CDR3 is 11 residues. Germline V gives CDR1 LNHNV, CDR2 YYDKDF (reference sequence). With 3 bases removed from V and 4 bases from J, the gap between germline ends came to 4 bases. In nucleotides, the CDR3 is TGTGCCACCAGCAGCCAATACGAGCAGTACTTC. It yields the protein CATSSQYEQYF.

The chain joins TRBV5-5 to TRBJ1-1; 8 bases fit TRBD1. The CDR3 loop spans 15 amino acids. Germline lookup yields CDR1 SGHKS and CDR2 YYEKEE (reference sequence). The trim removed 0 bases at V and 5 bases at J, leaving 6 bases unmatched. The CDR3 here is CASSLAAGGATEAFF. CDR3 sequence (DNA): TGTGCCAGCAGCTTGGCGGCAGGGGGCGCGACTGAAGCTTTCTTT.

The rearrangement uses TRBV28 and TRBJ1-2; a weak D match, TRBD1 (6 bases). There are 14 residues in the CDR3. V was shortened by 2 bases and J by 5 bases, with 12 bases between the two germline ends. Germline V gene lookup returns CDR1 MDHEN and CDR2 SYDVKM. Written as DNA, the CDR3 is TGTGCCAGCAGTTTAGGGAAGGGGGGGTATGGCTACACCTTC. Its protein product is CASSLGKGGYGYTF.

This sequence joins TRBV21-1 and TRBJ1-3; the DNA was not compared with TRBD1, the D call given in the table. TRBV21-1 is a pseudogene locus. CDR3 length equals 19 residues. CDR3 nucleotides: TGTGCCAGCAGCAAAGTTCTGGGACAGCAAAATTTCTCTGGAAACACCATATATTTT. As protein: CASSKVLGQQNFSGNTIYF.

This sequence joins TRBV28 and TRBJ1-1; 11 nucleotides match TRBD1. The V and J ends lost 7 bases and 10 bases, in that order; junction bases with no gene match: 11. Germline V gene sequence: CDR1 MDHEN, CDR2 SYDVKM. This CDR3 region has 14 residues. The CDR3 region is CASTLAGTGGVAFF. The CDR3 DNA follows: TGTGCCAGCACCTTAGCCGGGACAGGGGGTGTAGCTTTCTTT. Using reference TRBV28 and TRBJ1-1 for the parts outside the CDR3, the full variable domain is DVKVTQSSRYLVKRTGEKVFLECVQDMDHENMFWYRQDPGLGLRLIYFSYDVKMKEKGDIPEGYSVSREKKERFSLILESASTNQTSMYLCASTLAGTGGVAFFGQGTRLTVV.

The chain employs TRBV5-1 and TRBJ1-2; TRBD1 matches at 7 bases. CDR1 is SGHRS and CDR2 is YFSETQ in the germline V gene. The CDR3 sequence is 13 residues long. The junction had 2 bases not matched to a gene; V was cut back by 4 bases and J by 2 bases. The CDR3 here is CASSTQGNYGYTF. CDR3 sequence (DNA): TGCGCCAGCAGCACACAGGGGAACTATGGCTACACCTTC. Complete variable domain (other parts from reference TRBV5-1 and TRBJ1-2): KAGVTQTPRYLIKTRGQQVTLSCSPISGHRSVSWYQQTPGQGLQFLFEYFSETQRNKGNFPGRFSGRQFSNSRSEMNVSTLELGDSALYLCASSTQGNYGYTFGSGTRLTVV.

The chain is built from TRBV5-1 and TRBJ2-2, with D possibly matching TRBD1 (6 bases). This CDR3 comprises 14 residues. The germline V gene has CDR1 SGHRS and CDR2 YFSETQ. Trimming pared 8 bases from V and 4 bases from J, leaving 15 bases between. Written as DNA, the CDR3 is TGCGCCAGTCAACAGGGTCGGAGCACCGGGGAGCTGTTTTTT. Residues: CASQQGRSTGELFF.

The CDR3 here is CASSSGTANYGYTF. For the CDR3, the DNA is TGTGCCAGCAGTTCCGGGACAGCTAACTATGGCTACACCTTC. This sequence joins TRBV6-5 and TRBJ1-2; 7 positions match TRBD1. The CDR3 has 14 residues. V shed 4 bases, J shed 0 bases, and the junction held 2 bases outside the gene matches. The germline gives CDR1 MNHEY, CDR2 SVGAGI.

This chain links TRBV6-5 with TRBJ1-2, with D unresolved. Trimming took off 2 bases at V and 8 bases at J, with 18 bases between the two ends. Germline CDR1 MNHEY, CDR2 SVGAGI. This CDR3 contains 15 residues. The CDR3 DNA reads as TGTGCCAGCAGTTACCTCGGAGGCAGGACCAACGGCTACACCTTC. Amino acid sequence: CASSYLGGRTNGYTF.

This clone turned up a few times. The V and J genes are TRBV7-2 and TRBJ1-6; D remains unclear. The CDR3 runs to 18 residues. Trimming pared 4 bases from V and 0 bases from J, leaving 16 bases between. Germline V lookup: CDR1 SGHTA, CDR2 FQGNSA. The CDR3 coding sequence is TGTGCCAGCAGCTCAAGTTCTTGGGCAGGCTCCTATAATTCACCCCTCCACTTT. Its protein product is CASSSSSWAGSYNSPLHF.

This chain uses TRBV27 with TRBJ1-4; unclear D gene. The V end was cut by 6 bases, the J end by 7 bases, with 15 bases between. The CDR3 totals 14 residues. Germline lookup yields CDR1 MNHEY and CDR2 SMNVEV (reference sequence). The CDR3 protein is CASSPRREGEKLFF. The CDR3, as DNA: TGTGCCAGCAGCCCACGCCGAGAGGGTGAAAAACTGTTTTTT. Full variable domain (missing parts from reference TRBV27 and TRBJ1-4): EAQVTQNPRYLITVTGKKLTVTCSQNMNHEYMSWYRQDPGLGLRQIYYSMNVEVTDKGDVPEGYKVSRKEKRNFPLILESPSPNQTSLYFCASSPRREGEKLFFGSGTQLSVL.